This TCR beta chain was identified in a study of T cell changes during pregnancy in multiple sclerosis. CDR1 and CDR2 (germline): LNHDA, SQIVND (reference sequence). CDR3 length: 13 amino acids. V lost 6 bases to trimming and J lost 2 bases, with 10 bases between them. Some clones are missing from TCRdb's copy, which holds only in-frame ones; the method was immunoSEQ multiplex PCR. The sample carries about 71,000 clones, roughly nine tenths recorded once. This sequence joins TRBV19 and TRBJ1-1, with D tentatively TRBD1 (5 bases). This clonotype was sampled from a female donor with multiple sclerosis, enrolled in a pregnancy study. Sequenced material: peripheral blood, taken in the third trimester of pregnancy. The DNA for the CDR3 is TGTGCCAGTAGCCCGGACATTAACACTGAAGCTTTCTTT. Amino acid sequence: CASSPDINTEAFF. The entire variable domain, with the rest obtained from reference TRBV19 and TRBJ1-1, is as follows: DGGITQSPKYLFRKEGQNVTLSCEQNLNHDAMYWYRQDPGQGLRLIYYSQIVNDFQKGDIAEGYSVSREKKESFPLTVTSAQKNPTAFYLCASSPDINTEAFFGQGTRLTVV.